The T cell receptor (beta chain) described here comes from a study of CD8 T cells in Susac syndrome. Across the study: Patients with Susac syndrome were therapy-naive, taking corticosteroids, with some also receiving intravenous immunoglobulin, or taking intravenous immunoglobulin alone at the time their blood was drawn.

CD8+ and CD4+ blood T cells underwent TCR beta sequencing. TEMRA cells were enriched by FACS, while CD8+ and CD4+ T cells were obtained through a negative isolation that was performed magnetically. J lost 7 bases, V lost 4 bases, and 9 bases had no gene match. Germline V gene data show CDR1 as SGHNT and CDR2 as YYREEE (reference sequence). The CDR3 is 14 amino acids. Random hexamers served to reverse transcribe about 0.45 to 1 ug RNA. TCR beta CDR3 was amplified by immunoSEQ covering 54 Vbeta and 13 Jbeta. TCRdb passed the immunoSEQ multiplex PCR reads through MiXCR, listing each CDR3 protein once. This repertoire shows tens of thousands of distinct CDR3 sequences, approximately 95% found once; its top ten account for roughly 0.45%.

The sequenced material came from CD8+ T cells from PBMCs. This chain links TRBV5-4 with TRBJ1-2, with 8 bases matching TRBD1. The receptor comes from a human donor with Susac syndrome. The DNA of the CDR3 is TGTGCCAGCAGCGTCGCAGGGGGCGTGGGTGGCTACACCTTC. Translating it yields CASSVAGGVGGYTF. Looking up the rest from reference TRBV5-4 and TRBJ1-2 gives the full variable domain: ETGVTQSPTHLIKTRGQQVTLRCSSQSGHNTVSWYQQALGQGPQFIFQYYREEENGRGNFPPRFSGLQFPNYSSELNVNALELDDSALYLCASSVAGGVGGYTFGSGTRLTVV.